The 23 T cell receptor beta chains below come from one sample, sequenced in a study of breast tumors, draining lymph nodes, adjacent tissues. The lymph nodes were axillary draining lymph nodes from breast cancer patients. MiXCR was run by TCRdb on the multiplex PCR reads, yielding one entry per CDR3 protein. The sample includes 150,000 to 200,000 distinct CDR3 sequences, 30% to 35% seen only once; the top ten take about 4.5%. Source material: axillary lymph node tissue. Every receptor here comes from a female donor with breast cancer. Some clones in this sample may be carry-over from other donors' samples.

Many counts were recorded for this clonotype. The J gene is TRBJ1-2, the V gene TRBV29-1; D gene ambiguous. Per the germline V gene, CDR1 is SQVTM and CDR2 is ANQGSEA. Trimming removed 2 bases from V and 8 bases from J, with 12 bases in between. The CDR3 length is 12 residues. In nucleotides, the CDR3 is TGCAGCGTTGAAAAGGCAATGTGGGGCTACACCTTC. Translating gives CSVEKAMWGYTF. Drawing the rest from reference TRBV29-1 and TRBJ1-2, the complete variable domain is SAVISQKPSRDICQRGTSLTIQCQVDSQVTMMFWYRQQPGQSLTLIATANQGSEATYESGFVIDKFPISRPNLTFSTLTVSNMSPEDSSIYLCSVEKAMWGYTFGSGTRLTVV.

The chain uses TRBV13 and TRBJ1-1; D is unresolved. Trimming shortened V by 3 bases and J by 6 bases, and 8 bases separated the two germline ends. Germline V lookup: CDR1 PRHDT, CDR2 FYEKMQ (reference sequence). The CDR3 runs 12 residues. CDR3 region: CASSFSGAEAFF. The CDR3 coding sequence is TGTGCCAGCAGCTTCTCGGGCGCTGAAGCTTTCTTT.

V gene TRBV7-9 combines with J gene TRBJ2-1, with TRBD2 matching over 7 bases. This CDR3 is built from 17 residues. The germline CDR1 and CDR2 sequences are SEHNR and FQNEAQ (reference sequence). With 4 bases clipped from V and 5 bases from J, the junction kept 14 bases outside the gene matches. CDR3 nucleotides: TGTGCCAGCAGCTCCCTGGACGGGGGAGGGTTCCACAATGAGCAGTTCTTC. It specifies CASSSLDGGGFHNEQFF.

With regard to this clonotype: The junction departs from the called germline gene at one end, perhaps through a read error. The rearrangement uses TRBV6-6 and TRBJ1-2, with D possibly TRBD1 on 6 matching bases. The CDR3 sequence is 11 residues long. CDR1 and CDR2 from the germline V gene are MNHNY and SVGAGI (reference sequence). CDR3 region: CASSHSGHYTF. Here the CDR3 DNA reads TGTGCCAGCAGTCACTCGGGACACTACACCTTC.

Remarks on this clonotype: The junction and the germline gene differ at one end; a read error may be behind it. This chain links TRBV7-7 with TRBJ2-3, with D perhaps TRBD2 (6 bases). There are 15 residues in the CDR3. The germline V gene has CDR1 SSHAT and CDR2 FNYEAQ (reference sequence). CDR3 DNA: TGTGCTAGCAGCCCAGGAGGGGCCAGCACAGATACGCAGTATTTT. It specifies CASSPGGASTDTQYF. Filled out from reference TRBV7-7 and TRBJ2-3, the complete variable domain reads GAGVSQSPRYKVTKRGQDVTLRCDPISSHATLYWYQQALGQGPEFLTYFNYEAQPDKSGLPSDRFSAERPEGSISTLTIQRTEQRDSAMYRCASSPGGASTDTQYFGPGTRLTVL.

On this clonotype: Since no conserved phenylalanine or tryptophan closes the CDR3, a read error is the likely cause. No DNA is shown, since the ends of the CDR3 on it are uncertain; the CDR3 is the one TCRdb lists. The chain couples TRBV12-3 or TRBV12-4 to TRBJ2-5; TRBD1, the table's D call, lacks a check against the DNA. Including both end residues, the CDR3 is 9 amino acids long. CDR3 loop: CASSPLDRS.

This clonotype was seen a few times. The chain couples TRBV12-3 or TRBV12-4 to TRBJ1-1; TRBD1 matches at 8 bases. The length of the CDR3 is 14 residues. V dropped 3 bases and J dropped 5; count of bases not matched to a gene: 5. For the CDR3, the DNA is TGTGCCAGCAGTTTTCAGGGGGCAGGGACTGAAGCTTTCTTT. Translating gives CASSFQGAGTEAFF.

Ten or more counts support this clonotype. The chain is built from TRBV4-2 and TRBJ1-4, with D possibly being TRBD1 (6 bases). The length of the CDR3 is 17 residues. With 4 bases removed from V and 11 bases from J, the gap between germline ends came to 26 bases. Germline CDR1 LGHNA, CDR2 YNFKEQ. CDR3 residues: CASSPPGGASGPGKLFF. The CDR3 DNA reads TGTGCCAGCAGCCCCCCTGGGGGCGCAAGTGGCCCCGGGAAACTGTTTTTT.

The CDR3: CASSYRQGGGETQYF. DNA for the CDR3: TGTGCCAGCAGTTACAGGCAGGGGGGTGGGGAGACCCAGTACTTC. The V gene is TRBV6-2 or TRBV6-3, the J gene TRBJ2-5, with D possibly TRBD1 on 7 matching bases. Looked up from germline, CDR1 is MNHEY and CDR2 is SVGEGT. V shed 2 bases and J shed 5 bases, with 15 bases lying between them. The CDR3 has 15 residues.

Comment on this clonotype: One end of the junction fails to match germline, which may point to a read error. This rearrangement joins TRBV6-5 to TRBJ2-1, with D perhaps given as TRBD1 or TRBD2 (6 bases each). Looked up from germline, CDR1 is MNHEY and CDR2 is SVGAGI. CDR3 size: 15 residues. The CDR3 region has the DNA TGTGCCAGCAGTTACATGGGGGGCCGGGGAAATGAGCGGTTCTTC. Translation gives CASSYMGGRGNERFF.

In this sample, this clonotype turned up many times. The chain recombines TRBV6-1 with TRBJ2-2; 7 bases map to TRBD1. Germline trimming cut 1 base from V and 1 base from J; bases unmatched to any gene: 3. Germline V gene lookup returns CDR1 MNHNS and CDR2 SASEGT. The CDR3 is 16 amino acids. The CDR3 nucleotides are TGTGCCAGCAGTGAAGGGGACAGAAGGAACACCGGGGAGCTGTTTTTT. Encoded protein: CASSEGDRRNTGELFF.

This clonotype was observed at least ten times. The chain combines TRBV19 with TRBJ1-5, with D unclear. Deletions cut 4 bases from V and 4 bases from J, with 8 bases between. This CDR3 has 13 residues. CDR1 is LNHDA and CDR2 is SQIVND in the germline V gene (reference sequence). The CDR3 region is CASSTEGNQPQHF. CDR3 DNA: TGTGCCAGTAGTACGGAGGGAAATCAGCCCCAGCATTTT. The full variable domain, completed using reference TRBV19 and TRBJ1-5, is DGGITQSPKYLFRKEGQNVTLSCEQNLNHDAMYWYRQDPGQGLRLIYYSQIVNDFQKGDIAEGYSVSREKKESFPLTVTSAQKNPTAFYLCASSTEGNQPQHFGDGTRLSIL.

This clonotype was recorded a few times. The rearrangement joins TRBV7-2 to TRBJ1-4, with D perhaps TRBD1 (5 bases). V shed 5 bases and J shed 6 bases, with 13 bases lying between them. Germline CDR1 reads SGHTA; CDR2 reads FQGNSA. The CDR3 is 14 residues long. CDR3 residues: CASSTTGRDEKLFF. CDR3 DNA: TGTGCCAGCAGCACAACGGGCAGGGATGAAAAACTGTTTTTT.

This clonotype was observed a handful of times. Possible read error: a much larger clone is one base away. The CDR3 loop reads CSAVPSYEQSF. CDR3 DNA: TGCAGTGCGGTACCTAGCTATGAGCAGTCCTTC. V gene TRBV20-1 combines with J gene TRBJ2-1; a possible D gene is TRBD2 (5 bases). This CDR3 has 11 amino acids. The V gene's germline CDR1 is DFQATT and CDR2 SNEGSKA (reference sequence).

The sample holds a few counts of this clonotype. This rearrangement joins TRBV19 to TRBJ2-1; 7 bases fit TRBD2. CDR1 is LNHDA, CDR2 SQIVND, per germline (reference sequence). The ends lost 3 bases at V and 8 bases at J; junction bases unmatched: 10. The CDR3 length is 15 residues. The CDR3 protein is CASSIGSGSSYEQFF. In DNA form, the CDR3 reads TGTGCCAGTAGTATCGGTAGCGGGTCTTCGTATGAGCAGTTCTTC.

This clonotype occurred a few times. The CDR3 is CASSLASYYEQYF. The CDR3 nucleotides are TGTGCCAGCAGTTTGGCCAGTTACTACGAGCAGTACTTC. The chain is built from TRBV28 and TRBJ2-7; D is uncertain. V was trimmed by 3 bases and J by 3 bases, leaving 9 bases between them. CDR3 length: 13 amino acids. CDR1 and CDR2 (germline): MDHEN, SYDVKM.

This clonotype showed up many times. The chain links TRBV7-9 to TRBJ1-4; 8 nucleotides line up with TRBD1. V dropped 5 bases and J dropped 6; count of bases not matched to a gene: 8. This CDR3 is built from 15 residues. Germline V gives CDR1 SEHNR, CDR2 FQNEAQ (reference sequence). The CDR3 bases are TGTGCCAGCAGCCACAGCGACAGGGGTGATGAAAAACTGTTTTTT. This translates into CASSHSDRGDEKLFF.

The chain uses TRBV13 and TRBJ2-2; the D call may be TRBD1 or TRBD2 (5 bases each). The CDR3 length is 17 residues. The V gene's germline CDR1 is PRHDT and CDR2 FYEKMQ (reference sequence). The V end lost 3 bases, the J end lost 4 bases, and 18 bases lay between the germline ends. DNA of the CDR3: TGTGCCAGCAGCTTCAGTCTTGGGTGGGGGTTCACCGGGGAGCTGTTTTTT. Translating gives CASSFSLGWGFTGELFF.

In this sample, this clonotype turned up once. The J gene is TRBJ2-7, the V gene TRBV4-1; TRBD1 aligns across 7 bases. This CDR3 is 12 amino acids long. The V gene end was trimmed by 4 bases and the J gene end by 4 bases; junction bases not matched to a gene: 1. CDR1 and CDR2 from the germline V gene are MGHRA and YSYEKL. CDR3 in DNA: TGCGCCAGCAGCCCGGACAGGTACGAGCAGTACTTC. Protein product: CASSPDRYEQYF.

This clonotype has just a few counts. The V and J genes are TRBV18 and TRBJ1-2; 8 bases line up with TRBD1. The CDR3 has 17 amino acids. Germline CDR1 reads KGHSH; CDR2 reads LQKENI. With V trimmed by 3 bases and J by 4 bases, 13 bases remained unmatched. The CDR3 sequence is CASSPYFDRGRGYGYTF. CDR3 nucleotides: TGTGCCAGCTCACCCTATTTCGACAGGGGACGGGGCTATGGCTACACCTTC.

In this sample, this clonotype turned up many times. The chain couples TRBV4-2 to TRBJ2-3; D remains unclear. There are 13 residues in the CDR3. V lost 6 bases to trimming and J lost 4 bases, with 11 bases between them. In germline, CDR1 is LGHNA, CDR2 YNFKEQ. CDR3 region: CASSHTLADTQYF. CDR3 DNA sequence: TGTGCCAGCAGTCACACTCTAGCAGATACGCAGTATTTT.

The V call is TRBV12-3 or TRBV12-4, the J call TRBJ1-5; no clear D gene. This CDR3 is built from 14 residues. The ends were cut back, 5 bases at V and 1 base at J, with 9 bases in the middle. This CDR3 is CASSTSGSNQPQHF. CDR3 bases: TGTGCCAGCAGTACTAGCGGGAGCAATCAGCCCCAGCATTTT.

The J gene is TRBJ2-1, the V gene TRBV20-1; TRBD2 is a possible D gene (5 bases). There are 13 residues in the CDR3. V dropped 6 bases and J dropped 8 bases, with 17 bases sitting between them. Germline-derived CDR1 and CDR2 are DFQATT and SNEGSKA (reference sequence). CDR3 loop: CSAGPSGSYEQFF. CDR3 in DNA: TGCAGTGCCGGCCCTAGTGGGAGTTATGAGCAGTTCTTC.